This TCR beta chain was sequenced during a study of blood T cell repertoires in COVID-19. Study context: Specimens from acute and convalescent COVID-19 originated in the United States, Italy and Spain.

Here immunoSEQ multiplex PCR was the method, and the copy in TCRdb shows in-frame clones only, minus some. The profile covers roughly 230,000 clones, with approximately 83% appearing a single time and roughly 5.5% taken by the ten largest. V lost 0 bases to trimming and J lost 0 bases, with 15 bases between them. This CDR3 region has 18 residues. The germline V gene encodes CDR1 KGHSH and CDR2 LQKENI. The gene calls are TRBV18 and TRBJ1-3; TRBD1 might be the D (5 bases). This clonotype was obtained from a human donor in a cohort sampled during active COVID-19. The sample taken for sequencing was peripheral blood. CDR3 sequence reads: CASSPPVGRATSGNTIYF. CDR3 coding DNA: TGTGCCAGCTCACCACCCGTGGGCAGGGCCACCTCTGGAAACACCATATATTTT.